These 32 T cell receptor beta chains were sequenced from one sample in a study of T cells in localized non-small cell lung cancer. Measured with immunoSEQ multiplex PCR; TCRdb has only the in-frame clones, and not every one. Here the sample spans 40,000 to 65,000 clones, over 70% being singletons. The input for sequencing was peripheral blood mononuclear cells, taken before any cancer treatment. The origin of the receptors is a man between 40 and 70 years old with stage III lung adenocarcinoma.

The table lists this clone with a few counts. The rearrangement uses TRBV19 and TRBJ1-2, with 7 bases fitting TRBD1. CDR1 LNHDA and CDR2 SQIVND come from the germline V gene (reference sequence). Trimming removed 6 bases from V and 8 bases from J; junction bases left unmatched: 6. The CDR3 spans 12 residues. CDR3 nucleotide sequence: TGTGCCAGTAGCCGACAGGGAAACGGCTACACCTTC. Its protein is CASSRQGNGYTF.

The rearrangement joins TRBV4-2 to TRBJ2-1; maybe TRBD2 (5 bases). Between the trimmed V and J ends, which lost 0 bases and 8 bases, there was a span of 11 bases. The germline V gene encodes CDR1 LGHNA and CDR2 YNFKEQ. The CDR3 loop spans 14 amino acids. The CDR3 here is CASSQERGSDEQFF. The CDR3 DNA reads TGTGCCAGCAGCCAAGAACGAGGGTCGGATGAGCAGTTCTTC.

This clone was counted between two and nine times. The V gene is TRBV19, the J gene TRBJ2-3; a possible D gene is TRBD2 (5 bases). Germline V lookup: CDR1 LNHDA, CDR2 SQIVND (reference sequence). The CDR3 has 14 amino acids. Trimming took off 4 bases at V and 5 bases at J, with 13 bases between the two ends. The CDR3 sequence: CASSTTSGGDTQYF. In DNA, the CDR3 is TGTGCCAGTAGTACTACCTCCGGAGGAGATACGCAGTATTTT.

V gene TRBV7-3 combines with J gene TRBJ1-2; TRBD1 is a possible D gene (5 bases). V lost 5 bases, J lost 2 bases, and 9 bases lay in between. Germline V gives CDR1 SGHTA, CDR2 FQGTGA. The CDR3 is 13 residues long. CDR3 sequence: CASSVDKNYGYTF. CDR3 coding DNA: TGTGCCAGCAGCGTGGACAAGAACTATGGCTACACCTTC. Looking up the rest from reference TRBV7-3 and TRBJ1-2 gives the full variable domain: GAGVSQTPSNKVTEKGKYVELRCDPISGHTALYWYRQSLGQGPEFLIYFQGTGAADDSGLPNDRFFAVRPEGSVSTLKIQRTERGDSAVYLCASSVDKNYGYTFGSGTRLTVV.

This chain joins TRBV2 and TRBJ1-2; unclear D gene. This CDR3 has 13 amino acids. Germline-derived CDR1 and CDR2 are SNHLY and FYNNEI. Trimming pared 4 bases from V and 8 bases from J, leaving 14 bases between. The CDR3 nucleotides read TGTGCCAGCAGTGTGGAAAGGGAAAGAGGCTACACCTTC. Residues: CASSVERERGYTF.

V is TRBV5-1 and J is TRBJ2-2; D tentatively fits TRBD1 or TRBD2 (5 bases each). Germline values: CDR1 SGHRS, CDR2 YFSETQ. Between the trimmed V and J ends, which lost 0 bases and 2 bases, there was a span of 11 bases. This CDR3 contains 16 residues. The CDR3, as DNA: TGCGCCAGCAGCTTGGGGGGACGGGTCAACACCGGGGAGCTGTTTTTT. Its protein product is CASSLGGRVNTGELFF.

V is TRBV11-2 and J is TRBJ1-3; tentative D call: TRBD1 (5 bases). V lost 1 base, J lost 13 bases, and 11 bases lay in between. Germline V gene lookup returns CDR1 SGHAT and CDR2 FQNNGV. The CDR3 length is 12 residues. The chain's CDR3 is CASSLAETEIYF. For the CDR3, the DNA is TGTGCCAGCAGCTTAGCAGAGACAGAAATATATTTT. The variable domain in full, completed from reference TRBV11-2 and TRBJ1-3, reads EAGVAQSPRYKIIEKRQSVAFWCNPISGHATLYWYQQILGQGPKLLIQFQNNGVVDDSQLPKDRFSAERLKGVDSTLKIQPAKLEDSAVYLCASSLAETEIYFGEGSWLTVV.

The chain uses TRBV11-3 and TRBJ2-2; no clear D gene. CDR3 length: 15 residues. Germline lookup yields CDR1 SGHNT and CDR2 YENEEA. V lost 0 bases and J 6 bases, leaving 11 bases between the germline ends. The CDR3, as DNA: TGTGCCAGCAGCTTAGATCCAAGCTCCCCCGGGGAGCTGTTTTTT. Translated, it gives CASSLDPSSPGELFF.

This chain uses TRBV2 with TRBJ1-2, with D unresolved. V gave up 3 bases and J gave up 4 bases, with 9 bases separating them. Germline-derived CDR1 and CDR2 are SNHLY and FYNNEI. This CDR3 comprises 13 residues. CDR3 sequence reads: CASSDRESYGYTF. CDR3 nucleotide sequence: TGTGCCAGCAGTGATCGGGAGAGCTATGGCTACACCTTC. The full variable domain, in which reference TRBV2 and TRBJ1-2 provide the parts outside the CDR3, is EPEVTQTPSHQVTQMGQEVILRCVPISNHLYFYWYRQILGQKVEFLVSFYNNEISEKSEIFDDQFSVERPDGSNFTLKIRSTKLEDSAMYFCASSDRESYGYTFGSGTRLTVV.

The J gene is TRBJ1-2, the V gene TRBV9; D perhaps matches TRBD1 (6 bases). From germline, CDR1 is SGDLS and CDR2 YYNGEE. The CDR3 contains 14 residues. Trimming pared 4 bases from V and 6 bases from J, leaving 16 bases between. CDR3 loop: CASSPLGGFHGYTF. Here the CDR3 DNA reads TGTGCCAGCAGCCCCTTAGGGGGGTTTCATGGCTACACCTTC.

The chain carries TRBV7-8 and TRBJ1-5; weak D call: TRBD1 (5 bases). Germline V gives CDR1 SGHVS, CDR2 FQNEAQ. With 1 base removed from V and 0 bases from J, the gap between germline ends came to 10 bases. CDR3 size: 16 residues. This CDR3 reads CASSLGQPSSNQPQHF. CDR3 nucleotides: TGTGCCAGCAGCTTAGGACAGCCCAGTAGCAATCAGCCCCAGCATTTT.

The chain combines TRBV18 with TRBJ1-2, with 7 bases matching TRBD1. The CDR3 has 14 residues. CDR1 and CDR2 from the germline V gene are KGHSH and LQKENI. The V segment lost 3 bases and the J segment 2 bases; nucleotides outside the gene matches: 3. This chain's CDR3 is CASSPLQGNYGYTF. In nucleotides, the CDR3 is TGTGCCAGCTCACCGCTACAGGGGAACTATGGCTACACCTTC.

The rearrangement links TRBV10-3 to TRBJ1-3, with D perhaps TRBD1 (5 bases). CDR1 is ENHRY, CDR2 SYGVKD, per germline. The CDR3 is 14 residues long. V dropped 0 bases and J dropped 8 bases, with 11 bases sitting between them. CDR3 loop: CAISESAGLDTIYF. The CDR3, as DNA: TGTGCCATCAGTGAGTCAGCAGGGCTTGACACCATATATTTT.

The V call is TRBV27, the J call TRBJ1-2, with 7 bases matching TRBD1. Trimming took 0 bases from V and 2 from J; bases not matched to a gene: 3. The CDR3 loop spans 15 amino acids. The V gene's germline CDR1 is MNHEY and CDR2 SMNVEV (reference sequence). CDR3 bases: TGTGCCAGCAGTTTATCCGTGACAGGGAACTATGGCTACACCTTC. It translates to CASSLSVTGNYGYTF.

The gene calls are TRBV7-9 and TRBJ1-1, with D maybe TRBD1 (6 bases). Germline assignment: CDR1 SEHNR and CDR2 FQNEAQ (reference sequence). This CDR3 has 14 amino acids. Trimming took 5 bases from V and 4 from J, leaving 14 bases between them. CDR3 region: CASSPRGGVTEAFF. The CDR3 DNA follows: TGTGCCAGCAGCCCACGGGGGGGCGTCACTGAAGCTTTCTTT.

V is TRBV5-1 and J is TRBJ2-3, with D perhaps TRBD2 (6 bases). The V and J ends lost 2 bases and 0 bases respectively, with 16 bases between them. Germline CDR1 and CDR2: SGHRS and YFSETQ. The CDR3 covers 17 residues. CDR3 residues: CASSFTTGLSSTDTQYF. The DNA for the CDR3 is TGCGCCAGCAGCTTCACAACGGGACTTTCTAGCACAGATACGCAGTATTTT.

This chain links TRBV14 with TRBJ2-7, with 7 positions matching TRBD1. The CDR3 is 15 amino acids. V lost 3 bases and J lost 3; bases outside the gene matches: 8. CDR1 and CDR2 (germline): SGHDN, FVKESK. CDR3 nucleotide sequence: TGTGCCAGCAGCCATCCCTCAGGGGGACACTACGAGCAGTACTTC. Protein sequence: CASSHPSGGHYEQYF.

This clone came up once. CDR3 loop: CASSLESALTYGYTF. DNA for the CDR3: TGTGCCAGCAGCTTAGAGTCAGCGCTTACCTATGGCTACACCTTC. The chain links TRBV7-9 to TRBJ1-2; D is undetermined. CDR1 SEHNR and CDR2 FQNEAQ come from the germline V gene (reference sequence). V dropped 1 base and J dropped 4 bases, with 13 bases sitting between them. The CDR3 is 15 amino acids. Full variable domain (outside the CDR3, taken from reference TRBV7-9 and TRBJ1-2): DTGVSQNPRHKITKRGQNVTFRCDPISEHNRLYWYRQTLGQGPEFLTYFQNEAQLEKSRLLSDRFSAERPKGSFSTLEIQRTEQGDSAMYLCASSLESALTYGYTFGSGTRLTVV.

This clone was picked up one time. The CDR3 reads CASSLVVGVGAYNEQFF. CDR3 bases: TGTGCCAGCAGCTTGGTCGTCGGGGTAGGCGCTTACAATGAGCAGTTCTTC. The V and J genes are TRBV5-4 and TRBJ2-1; tentatively, D is TRBD2 (5 bases). Trimming took 0 bases from V and 4 from J, leaving 17 bases between them. Germline loops: CDR1 SGHNT, CDR2 YYREEE (reference sequence). This CDR3 has 17 residues. The full variable domain, its missing parts supplied by reference TRBV5-4 and TRBJ2-1, is ETGVTQSPTHLIKTRGQQVTLRCSSQSGHNTVSWYQQALGQGPQFIFQYYREEENGRGNFPPRFSGLQFPNYSSELNVNALELDDSALYLCASSLVVGVGAYNEQFFGPGTRLTVL.

The CDR3 sequence is CASSLDSSLGYTF. CDR3 nucleotide sequence: TGTGCCAGCAGTTTGGACAGCAGTCTTGGCTACACCTTC. J is TRBJ1-2 and V is TRBV6-5; possible D gene TRBD1, 6 bases. Trimming took off 4 bases at V and 7 bases at J, with 13 bases between the two ends. The germline V gene has CDR1 MNHEY and CDR2 SVGAGI. This CDR3 is 13 amino acids long.

V is TRBV27 and J is TRBJ2-3, with 11 bases fitting TRBD2. Unmatched junction bases numbered 9, after V lost 10 bases and J lost 3 bases. Looked up from germline, CDR1 is MNHEY and CDR2 is SMNVEV (reference sequence). CDR3 length equals 15 residues. The DNA of the CDR3 is TGTGCCACCAAGGGTAGCGGGAGGGTAACAGATACGCAGTATTTT. Translation gives CATKGSGRVTDTQYF.

The chain links TRBV29-1 to TRBJ1-3, with D unclear. The CDR3 is 13 residues long. The V gene lost 1 base and the J gene lost 1 base, with 5 bases spanning the gap. Per the germline V gene, CDR1 is SQVTM and CDR2 is ANQGSEA. In nucleotides, the CDR3 is TGCAGCGTTGAAGCTTATTCTGGAAACACCATATATTTT. This gives the protein CSVEAYSGNTIYF.

The V call is TRBV7-9, the J call TRBJ1-1; 7 bases are shared with TRBD1. Germline CDR1 and CDR2: SEHNR and FQNEAQ (reference sequence). The CDR3 sequence is 15 residues long. Unmatched junction bases numbered 4, after V lost 3 bases and J lost 0 bases. The CDR3 sequence: CASSFGQVLNTEAFF. The CDR3 DNA reads TGTGCCAGCAGCTTTGGACAGGTCCTGAACACTGAAGCTTTCTTT. The entire variable domain, with the rest obtained from reference TRBV7-9 and TRBJ1-1, is as follows: DTGVSQNPRHKITKRGQNVTFRCDPISEHNRLYWYRQTLGQGPEFLTYFQNEAQLEKSRLLSDRFSAERPKGSFSTLEIQRTEQGDSAMYLCASSFGQVLNTEAFFGQGTRLTVV.

This clone came up many times. V is TRBV19 and J is TRBJ1-5, with D possibly TRBD1 on 5 matching bases. The CDR3 loop spans 14 amino acids. In germline, CDR1 is LNHDA, CDR2 SQIVND (reference sequence). V was clipped by 5 bases and J by 4 bases, with 12 bases between them. CDR3 loop: CASSGAGINQPQHF. As DNA, the CDR3 is TGTGCCAGTAGTGGGGCAGGAATAAATCAGCCCCAGCATTTT.

About this clone itself: One junction end does not reproduce the germline sequence, and a read error may be involved. The V call is TRBV7-8, the J call TRBJ2-7; D gene uncertain. The CDR3 spans 13 residues. The germline V gene encodes CDR1 SGHVS and CDR2 FQNEAQ. In DNA, the CDR3 is TGTGCCAGCAGCTTAGCGGGCTCCCACGAGCAGTACTTC. Translating it yields CASSLAGSHEQYF.

This chain joins TRBV29-1 and TRBJ1-1; TRBD1 might be the D (6 bases). Germline loops: CDR1 SQVTM, CDR2 ANQGSEA. This CDR3 region has 13 residues. V was cut by 4 bases and J by 5 bases, with 14 bases left in between. The CDR3 DNA sequence: TGCAGCGTTGTGGGGGGGCTGGGGACTGAAGCTTTCTTT. Its translation: CSVVGGLGTEAFF.

The V call is TRBV27, the J call TRBJ2-7; 7 bases agree with TRBD1. The trim removed 3 bases at V and 2 bases at J, leaving 4 bases unmatched. This CDR3 has 14 residues. Germline V gene lookup returns CDR1 MNHEY and CDR2 SMNVEV (reference sequence). The chain's CDR3 is CASSLGDRAYEQYF. The DNA for the CDR3 is TGTGCCAGCAGTTTGGGAGACAGGGCCTACGAGCAGTACTTC.

V gene TRBV6-1 combines with J gene TRBJ2-2; D unclear. Germline V lookup: CDR1 MNHNS, CDR2 SASEGT. The CDR3 sequence is 15 residues long. The V and J ends lost 1 base and 8 bases respectively, with 14 bases between them. The CDR3 region is CASSEVEAPVGELFF. In nucleotides, the CDR3 is TGTGCCAGCAGTGAAGTTGAGGCTCCCGTAGGGGAGCTGTTTTTT.

The rearrangement uses TRBV5-4 and TRBJ2-4, with D uncertain. Germline V gives CDR1 SGHNT, CDR2 YYREEE (reference sequence). The CDR3 spans 13 residues. V shed 2 bases and J shed 9 bases, with 12 bases lying between them. The CDR3 DNA reads as TGTGCCAGCAGCTTTTTCGGTGATGGCATTCAGTACTTC. It yields the protein CASSFFGDGIQYF.

This rearrangement joins TRBV10-3 to TRBJ2-7; 10 nucleotides match TRBD2. The germline V gene has CDR1 ENHRY and CDR2 SYGVKD. Trimming at V came to 10 bases and at J to 5 bases, leaving 8 bases not matched to a gene. This CDR3 has 13 residues. The CDR3 DNA is TGTGCCAGCTCGCTAGCGGGAGACAACGAGCAGTACTTC. This gives the protein CASSLAGDNEQYF.

The rearrangement joins TRBV30 to TRBJ1-2; D is undetermined. CDR1 and CDR2 from the germline V gene are GTSNPN and SVGIG (reference sequence). The CDR3 is 12 amino acids. V lost 4 bases to trimming and J lost 7 bases, with 13 bases between them. Here the CDR3 DNA reads TGTGCCTGGAATGTCATACTTGGTGGCTACACCTTC. Its protein is CAWNVILGGYTF. The variable domain in full, with the rest retrieved from reference TRBV30 and TRBJ1-2, is SQTIHQWPATLVQPVGSPLSLECTVEGTSNPNLYWYRQAAGRGLQLLFYSVGIGQISSEVPQNLSASRPQDRQFILSSKKLLLSDSGFYLCAWNVILGGYTFGSGTRLTVV.

CDR3 nucleotide sequence: TGTGCCAGCAGCGAATTTAGCGGGGTAGACAATGAGCAGTTCTTC. It codes for CASSEFSGVDNEQFF. The chain links TRBV7-9 to TRBJ2-1, with 8 bases fitting TRBD2. The CDR3 totals 15 residues. J was trimmed by 5 bases and V by 5 bases; bases with no gene match: 8. Germline CDR1 and CDR2: SEHNR and FQNEAQ (reference sequence).